In this sample, the clone carrying this T cell receptor beta chain turned up a few times. As yet, its antigen is unknown. Genes and germline are mouse. With the read ending 4 residues before the CDR3 end, the germline J gene is used to fill in that end. Cutaneous lymph node cells were pooled, and they were sorted using CD4, CD8alpha, NKG2D, NKG2ACE and other markers. Sequencing relied on a cDNA template that was reverse transcribed from extracted RNA. Profiling relied on immunoSEQ multiplex PCR, and the TCRdb table lists in-frame clones only, not all of them. The sample holds roughly 260,000 clones, and no clone turns up only once. V was trimmed by 0 bases and J by 4 bases, leaving 7 bases between them. The CDR3 has 13 amino acids. Germline V gene sequence: CDR1 FNHDT, CDR2 SITEND (reference sequence). This specimen belongs to a study of CD8+ T cells in alopecia areata. Study summary: C3H/HeJ donors with spontaneous alopecia, 6-12 months old, supplied skin grafts to roughly 6-10-week-old female C3H/HeJ mice. General study findings and limits: TCR sharing was clearer in mice than between patients, perhaps partly owing to patient HLA diversity. Lesional scalp, notably in alopecia totalis/universalis, had clonality above that of normal scalp. Scalp sample data also include resident alphabeta T cells from normal skin.

The chain combines TRBV19 with TRBJ1-1; TRBD1 might be the D (5 bases). The sequence came from a C3H/HeJ mouse with alopecia areata. Strain MHC haplotype: H2-k. Sequenced sample: CD4+ T cells sorted from a lymph node. CDR3: CASSIGGLTEVFF. The CDR3 bases that were read are TGTGCCAGCAGTATAGGGGGCCTCACA.